This is a list of T cell receptor beta chains from one sample in a study of shared clonotypes between healthy human individuals. TCRdb's table, derived via immunoSEQ multiplex PCR, lists solely in-frame clones and lacks some. Here the sample spans about 490,000 clones, 60% to 85% being singletons. Sequenced material: PBMCs. These receptors were taken from a woman aged 35 to 49 in good health. Some clones in this sample may be carry-over from other donors' samples. CDR3s include the opening cysteine and the closing phenylalanine or tryptophan. The order of the fields is D gene, clone size, J gene, V gene, CDR3 DNA, CDR3 protein. A D gene is named only where the DNA matches it firmly. Size is stated for part of the rows, as once, few or many counts, or as a class when the clone is expanded.

-	-	TRBJ2-3	TRBV4-1	TGCGCCAGCAGCCCCGGGGACCGACCTAGCACAGATACGCAGTATTTT	CASSPGDRPSTDTQYF
TRBD1	-	TRBJ1-6	TRBV2	TGTGCCAGCGCGACAGGGGCTGGATCACCCCTCCACTTT	CASATGAGSPLHF
-	-	TRBJ2-2	TRBV5-5	TGTGCCAGCAGCTTGCGTCAGGGCGGCACCGGGGAGCTGTTTTTT	CASSLRQGGTGELFF
TRBD1	-	TRBJ1-3	TRBV9	TGTGCCAGCAGCACAAAGGGACAGGGAGCATCTGGAAACACCATATATTTT	CASSTKGQGASGNTIYF
-	once	TRBJ2-7	TRBV5-6	TGTGCCAGCAGCTTATACTCTTACGGAAAGAGCTCCTACGAGCAGTACTTC	CASSLYSYGKSSYEQYF
TRBD2	-	TRBJ2-7	TRBV4-1	TGCGCCAGCAGCCAATCTGGACTAGCGGGAGACCACGAGCAGTACTTC	CASSQSGLAGDHEQYF
-	-	TRBJ2-3	TRBV19	TGTGCCAGTAGGGGTGGTGGGGCAGATACGCAGTATTTT	CASRGGGADTQYF
-	few	TRBJ1-2	TRBV7-2	TGTGCCAGCAGCTTAGCGGGGCAGCCTCAGAGGAGCTACACCTTC	CASSLAGQPQRSYTF
TRBD2	few	TRBJ2-7	TRBV7-6	TGTGCCAGCAGCTTAACCGGGACTAGACACTCCTACGAGCAGTACTTC	CASSLTGTRHSYEQYF
TRBD1	few	TRBJ1-5	TRBV6-5	TGTGCCAGCAGTCCGGGACAGAGCAATCAGCCCCAGCATTTT	CASSPGQSNQPQHF
-	-	TRBJ1-5	TRBV7-2	TGTGCCAGCACCCTAACGAGGGCCTCTTGGGGCAATCAGCCCCAGCATTTT	CASTLTRASWGNQPQHF
-	few	TRBJ2-7	TRBV27	TGTGCCAGCAGTTTACCTGGGACCCTCAAGGACTTC	CASSLPGTLKDF
TRBD2	once	TRBJ2-2	TRBV7-9	TGTGCCAGCAGCTTCCGGGGGGGAGGAGGAACCGGGGAGCTGTTTTTT	CASSFRGGGGTGELFF
-	-	TRBJ2-1	TRBV29-1	TGCAGCGTTGAAGTTCCTTTCCGCTCCTACAATGAGCAGTTCTTC	CSVEVPFRSYNEQFF
-	-	TRBJ2-7	TRBV28	TGTGCCAGCAGTTTAGTGAGGCGGAACTCCTACGAGCAGTACTTC	CASSLVRRNSYEQYF
-	once	TRBJ1-6	TRBV6-6	TGTGCCAGCAGTCGGGCGTCGGGGGTGAATTCACCCCTCCACTTT	CASSRASGVNSPLHF
TRBD1	-	TRBJ2-3	TRBV14	TGTGCCAGCAGCCCCCGGGACAGCTGGACAGATACGCAGTATTTT	CASSPRDSWTDTQYF
TRBD2	-	TRBJ2-3	TRBV9	TGTGCCAGCAGCGTAGGTAGCGGGAGGGAGGCAGATACGCAGTATTTT	CASSVGSGREADTQYF
-	once	TRBJ1-2	TRBV15	TGTGCCACCAGCCCCGGCCACCTCCTTAACTATGGCTACACCTTC	CATSPGHLLNYGYTF
TRBD1	-	TRBJ2-3	TRBV19	TGTGCCAGTAGGGGACAGGGGGAGGGGAGAACAGATACGCAGTATTTT	CASRGQGEGRTDTQYF
-	-	TRBJ2-1	TRBV19	TGTGCCAGTAGGCGGGGACAGATTCTTAACAATGAGCAGTTCTTC	CASRRGQILNNEQFF
-	-	TRBJ2-5	TRBV5-1	TGCGCCAGCAGCTTGGAGGGGACCCAGTACTTC	CASSLEGTQYF